Following are 31 T cell receptor beta chains from one sample sequenced in a study of T cell repertoires in cytomegalovirus infection. TCRdb re-derived calls from the reads in MiXCR, one entry per CDR3 protein. This sample yields 160,000 or so distinct CDR3 sequences, of which less than 25% are seen a single time; about 25% belongs to the top ten. Their antigens remain unidentified. Sequencing was performed on CD8+ T cells from cultured PBMCs, taken from culture after CMV antigen stimulation. These receptors originate from a human donor in good health (CMV status not recorded). Some clones in this sample may be carry-over from other donors' samples.

This rearrangement joins TRBV10-3 to TRBJ2-7; the D is unclear. The CDR3 contains 15 residues. Looked up from germline, CDR1 is ENHRY and CDR2 is SYGVKD. Trimming cost V 3 bases and J 4 bases, with 16 bases left between them. The CDR3 coding sequence is TGTGCCATCAGTGACGGTGGGGAAAGAAGGTACGAGCAGTACTTC. Its protein is CAISDGGERRYEQYF.

This chain uses TRBV11-1 with TRBJ1-1; D gene unclear. Trimming shortened V by 1 base and J by 8 bases, and 14 bases separated the two germline ends. The CDR3 contains 14 residues. CDR1 SGHAT and CDR2 FQDESV come from the germline V gene (reference sequence). CDR3 region: CASSLGGDGLEAFF. CDR3 coding DNA: TGTGCCAGCAGCTTAGGTGGTGACGGACTCGAAGCTTTCTTT.

V is TRBV20-1 and J is TRBJ2-3, with D maybe TRBD2 (5 bases). The V end was cut by 4 bases, the J end by 6 bases, with 20 bases between. CDR3 length: 15 amino acids. Germline loops: CDR1 DFQATT, CDR2 SNEGSKA (reference sequence). DNA for the CDR3: TGCAGTGCTACTCCTTATGGGAGTCTTTCTGATACGCAGTATTTT. Its protein product is CSATPYGSLSDTQYF.

This clonotype has just a few counts. This chain connects TRBV6-2 or TRBV6-3 to TRBJ1-5; D not certain. The CDR3 is made up of 13 amino acids. V shed 5 bases and J shed 5 bases, with 10 bases lying between them. Germline CDR1 reads MNHEY; CDR2 reads SVGEGT. The CDR3 coding sequence is TGTGCCAGCAGTCGAAGTTACGATCAGCCCCAGCATTTT. Amino acids: CASSRSYDQPQHF.

The chain is built from TRBV6-8 and TRBJ2-7, with a tentative D call TRBD1 (5 bases). Per the germline V gene, CDR1 is MNHGY and CDR2 is SAAAGT. The CDR3 covers 12 residues. Trimming pared 7 bases from V and 2 bases from J, leaving 9 bases between. CDR3 loop: CASNSGPYEQYF. The CDR3 bases are TGTGCCAGCAATTCAGGGCCCTACGAGCAGTACTTC.

This clonotype was seen many times. The chain employs TRBV7-2 and TRBJ1-2, with 8 bases matching TRBD1. The CDR3 runs to 16 residues. V lost 5 bases and J lost 4; bases outside the gene matches: 12. The V gene's germline CDR1 is SGHTA and CDR2 FQGNSA. The CDR3 protein is CASSPDWGQVFYGYTF. DNA of the CDR3: TGTGCCAGCAGCCCCGATTGGGGACAGGTCTTCTATGGCTACACCTTC.

The chain is built from TRBV6-2 or TRBV6-3 and TRBJ2-1; TRBD2 aligns across 8 bases. CDR1 is MNHEY and CDR2 is SVGEGT in the germline V gene. J lost 0 bases, V lost 10 bases, and 5 bases had no gene match. The CDR3 has 14 residues. As DNA, the CDR3 is TGTGCCACCGGCAGCGGGGGCTCCTACAATGAGCAGTTCTTC. Translation gives CATGSGGSYNEQFF.

The rearrangement joins TRBV12-3 or TRBV12-4 to TRBJ2-7; no definite D call. With 3 bases removed from V and 2 bases from J, the gap between germline ends came to 5 bases. The CDR3 length is 12 residues. The CDR3 here is CASSFAPYEQYF. In DNA form, the CDR3 reads TGTGCCAGCAGTTTTGCCCCCTACGAGCAGTACTTC.

V and J are TRBV28 and TRBJ1-1; a possible D gene is TRBD1 (5 bases). The germline gives CDR1 MDHEN, CDR2 SYDVKM. The ends were cut back, 6 bases at V and 3 bases at J, with 11 bases in the middle. CDR3 size: 13 residues. CDR3 in amino acids: CASSQGGDTEAFF. For the CDR3, the DNA is TGTGCCAGCAGCCAGGGCGGGGACACTGAAGCTTTCTTT. Variable domain in full (rest from reference TRBV28 and TRBJ1-1): DVKVTQSSRYLVKRTGEKVFLECVQDMDHENMFWYRQDPGLGLRLIYFSYDVKMKEKGDIPEGYSVSREKKERFSLILESASTNQTSMYLCASSQGGDTEAFFGQGTRLTVV.

This chain joins TRBV6-2 or TRBV6-3 and TRBJ2-3; 7 positions agree with TRBD2. There are 16 residues in the CDR3. V lost 6 bases and J lost 8; bases outside the gene matches: 17. In germline, CDR1 is MNHEY, CDR2 SVGEGT. CDR3: CASSPDPGTTGGTQYF. For the CDR3, the DNA is TGTGCCAGCAGCCCGGACCCCGGGACTACCGGGGGTACGCAGTATTTT.

The chain recombines TRBV7-2 with TRBJ2-1; maybe TRBD1 (5 bases). The CDR3 extends over 13 amino acids. The germline V gene has CDR1 SGHTA and CDR2 FQGNSA. V was trimmed by 6 bases and J by 4 bases, leaving 10 bases between them. The CDR3 loop reads CASSQGLYNEQFF. The CDR3 nucleotides read TGTGCCAGCAGTCAGGGATTATACAATGAGCAGTTCTTC.

V usage is TRBV27 and J usage is TRBJ1-1; D call uncertain. The CDR3 is 13 amino acids. CDR1 MNHEY and CDR2 SMNVEV come from the germline V gene (reference sequence). The germline V and J ends were trimmed by 7 bases and 4 bases, with 13 bases remaining between them. CDR3 DNA sequence: TGTGCCAGCACCCTAATGGTTGGCACTGAAGCTTTCTTT. Encoded protein: CASTLMVGTEAFF.

This rearrangement joins TRBV6-2 or TRBV6-3 to TRBJ2-7, with D possibly matching TRBD1 (5 bases). Germline CDR1 reads MNHEY; CDR2 reads SVGEGT. The CDR3 has 14 residues. V was clipped by 5 bases and J by 5 bases, with 16 bases between them. The CDR3 sequence is CASSHRREVNEQYF. Here the CDR3 DNA reads TGTGCCAGCAGTCACAGGCGCGAGGTCAACGAGCAGTACTTC.

This clonotype was detected ten times or more. The rearrangement uses TRBV27 and TRBJ1-2, with a possible D match to TRBD1 (5 bases). This CDR3 is built from 16 residues. V lost 4 bases, J lost 2 bases, and 17 bases lay in between. The V gene's germline CDR1 is MNHEY and CDR2 SMNVEV (reference sequence). This CDR3 reads CASSSRTLRGNYGYTF. CDR3 coding DNA: TGTGCCAGCAGTTCACGGACACTAAGAGGCAACTATGGCTACACCTTC.

This clonotype showed up just a few times. The chain is built from TRBV7-8 and TRBJ2-1; D is possibly TRBD1 (7 bases). Germline CDR1 and CDR2: SGHVS and FQNEAQ. This CDR3 contains 12 residues. Between the trimmed V and J ends, which lost 5 bases and 12 bases, there was a span of 14 bases. The CDR3 bases are TGTGCCAGCAGCCCAGGGGGGAATTCGCAGTTCTTC. Translation gives CASSPGGNSQFF.

This clonotype was picked up a small number of times. The chain joins TRBV6-1 to TRBJ2-2; 10 nucleotides line up with TRBD2. Germline values: CDR1 MNHNS, CDR2 SASEGT. This CDR3 spans 17 amino acids. Trimming at V came to 0 bases and at J to 5 bases, leaving 6 bases not matched to a gene. The CDR3 region is CASSEARAGGLTGELFF. CDR3 DNA: TGTGCCAGCAGTGAAGCTCGAGCGGGGGGGCTTACCGGGGAGCTGTTTTTT.

This clonotype was recorded at least ten times. The chain couples TRBV19 to TRBJ2-3; 8 bases are a match to TRBD2. Losses at the gene ends were 3 bases for V and 4 bases for J; bases not matched to a gene: 9. This CDR3 is 16 amino acids long. Per the germline V gene, CDR1 is LNHDA and CDR2 is SQIVND (reference sequence). The CDR3 sequence: CASSILAGGLSDTQYF. CDR3 sequence (DNA): TGTGCCAGTAGTATTCTGGCGGGGGGTTTATCAGATACGCAGTATTTT.

The chain links TRBV4-1 to TRBJ2-7; either TRBD1 or TRBD2 may supply D (6 bases each). CDR1 MGHRA and CDR2 YSYEKL come from the germline V gene. The CDR3 covers 16 residues. Trimming left V 4 bases short and J 6 bases short, with 22 bases between. This chain's CDR3 is CASSRGALASRGEQYF. The CDR3 DNA reads TGCGCCAGCAGCCGGGGGGCTCTAGCGTCAAGGGGCGAGCAGTACTTC.

This clonotype showed up just a few times. The J gene is TRBJ1-1, the V gene TRBV7-2; 8 nucleotides line up with TRBD1. The junction had 5 bases not matched to a gene; V was cut back by 1 base and J by 7 bases. Germline-derived CDR1 and CDR2 are SGHTA and FQGNSA. This CDR3 comprises 14 residues. CDR3 nucleotide sequence: TGTGCCAGCAGCTTAGTAGGGGGACAGGTTGAAGCTTTCTTT. Amino acid sequence: CASSLVGGQVEAFF.

This clonotype was counted a few times. CDR3 loop: CASSLVGAGSGNTIYF. The CDR3, as DNA: TGCGCCAGCAGCTTGGTTGGGGCCGGCTCTGGAAACACCATATATTTT. This rearrangement joins TRBV5-1 to TRBJ1-3, with a tentative D call TRBD1 (5 bases). Trimming cost V 0 bases and J 0 bases, with 10 bases left between them. The germline CDR1 and CDR2 sequences are SGHRS and YFSETQ. The CDR3 has 16 residues.

The chain recombines TRBV11-1 with TRBJ1-2; 9 bases align to TRBD1. The CDR3 contains 19 residues. CDR1 SGHAT and CDR2 FQDESV come from the germline V gene (reference sequence). Trimming took 0 bases from V and 4 from J; bases not matched to a gene: 15. CDR3 DNA: TGTGCCAGCAGCTTAGCCTCAGGAAACAGGGGGCAAGGGAGCTATGGCTACACCTTC. Residues: CASSLASGNRGQGSYGYTF.

The chain links TRBV7-3 to TRBJ2-1, with 12 bases aligning to TRBD2. Germline V lookup: CDR1 SGHTA, CDR2 FQGTGA. The length of the CDR3 is 17 residues. Trimming cost V 5 bases and J 0 bases; bases outside gene matches: 5. CDR3 sequence reads: CASSVTSGGVSYNEQFF. CDR3 coding DNA: TGTGCCAGCAGCGTGACTAGCGGGGGTGTCTCCTACAATGAGCAGTTCTTC.

The table lists this clonotype with a few counts. The gene calls are TRBV12-3 or TRBV12-4 and TRBJ2-1; D ambiguous. V lost 3 bases, J lost 10 bases, and 7 bases lay in between. CDR3 length: 11 residues. The chain's CDR3 is CASSFGREQFF. The CDR3 DNA sequence: TGTGCCAGCAGTTTTGGAAGGGAGCAGTTCTTC.

This sequence joins TRBV28 and TRBJ1-4; TRBD1 aligns across 7 bases. V dropped 5 bases and J dropped 7; count of bases not matched to a gene: 16. This CDR3 region has 17 residues. CDR1 and CDR2 from the germline V gene are MDHEN and SYDVKM. In DNA, the CDR3 is TGTGCCAGCAGTCTTACCTATAGACAGGGCGACGGTGAAAAACTGTTTTTT. Translated: CASSLTYRQGDGEKLFF.

This clonotype was seen more than once but under ten times. The chain combines TRBV4-3 with TRBJ1-1; TRBD1 might be the D (6 bases). V lost 8 bases and J 5 bases, leaving 15 bases between the germline ends. Germline V CDR1 and CDR2: LGHNA, YSLEER. The CDR3 contains 13 residues. This chain's CDR3 is CASGGGVGTEAFF. The CDR3 DNA sequence: TGCGCCAGCGGGGGGGGCGTAGGGACTGAAGCTTTCTTT.

The chain joins TRBV7-9 to TRBJ2-3, with TRBD2 matching over 12 bases. Germline CDR1 SEHNR, CDR2 FQNEAQ (reference sequence). CDR3 length: 17 residues. V trimming: 4 bases; J trimming: 2 bases; junction bases outside the gene matches: 7. CDR3 DNA: TGTGCCAGCAGCTGGCTAGCGGGGGGGCTAAACACAGATACGCAGTATTTT. Residues: CASSWLAGGLNTDTQYF.

The chain couples TRBV7-9 to TRBJ2-3; D is undetermined. Trimming pared 5 bases from V and 13 bases from J, leaving 16 bases between. CDR3 length: 12 residues. The germline CDR1 and CDR2 sequences are SEHNR and FQNEAQ (reference sequence). CDR3 sequence (DNA): TGTGCCAGCAGCCCTAGACCCCCGTTGAAGTATTTT. Residues: CASSPRPPLKYF.

This clonotype was counted a few times. The V and J genes are TRBV7-2 and TRBJ2-7, with D perhaps TRBD2 (5 bases). V shed 4 bases and J shed 4 bases, with 8 bases lying between them. The length of the CDR3 is 12 residues. Germline V gene lookup returns CDR1 SGHTA and CDR2 FQGNSA. DNA of the CDR3: TGTGCCAGCAGCTACCGAGGGTACGAGCAGTACTTC. Encoded protein: CASSYRGYEQYF.

The chain joins TRBV12-3 or TRBV12-4 to TRBJ2-7; 8 nucleotides align to TRBD1. The ends lost 1 base at V and 4 bases at J; junction bases unmatched: 3. The CDR3 is 14 residues long. CDR3: CASSLGTGPYEQYF. The CDR3 coding sequence is TGTGCCAGCAGTTTAGGGACAGGGCCTTACGAGCAGTACTTC.

The chain employs TRBV20-1 and TRBJ1-5; 7 bases match TRBD1. Germline CDR1 is DFQATT and CDR2 is SNEGSKA (reference sequence). J was trimmed by 6 bases and V by 5 bases; bases with no gene match: 10. The CDR3 is 14 residues long. The CDR3 sequence is CSACDREGGQPQHF. The CDR3 DNA follows: TGCAGTGCTTGTGACAGGGAGGGGGGTCAGCCCCAGCATTTT.

This clonotype has a handful of counts. V and J are TRBV7-9 and TRBJ1-5; a weak D match, TRBD1 (5 bases). V was shortened by 0 bases and J by 6 bases, with 12 bases between the two germline ends. Germline lookup yields CDR1 SEHNR and CDR2 FQNEAQ (reference sequence). This CDR3 region has 15 residues. The DNA for the CDR3 is TGTGCCAGCAGCTTAGCGGAGCAGGGTAGTCAGCCCCAGCATTTT. It is translated as CASSLAEQGSQPQHF.